What follows are 28 T cell receptor beta chains derived from one specimen sequenced in a study of response to subunit inactivated influenza vaccine. MiXCR was run by TCRdb on the RT-PCR reads, yielding one entry per CDR3 protein. This table holds almost 600,000 distinct CDR3 sequences, less than 15% found once. The input for sequencing was PBMCs from blood, taken approximately 12 days after vaccination. The receptors stem from a man in his fifties or sixties who received an inactivated influenza vaccine.

The chain couples TRBV28 to TRBJ2-3, with 9 bases matching TRBD2. Germline V gives CDR1 MDHEN, CDR2 SYDVKM. The CDR3 runs to 17 residues. V dropped 2 bases and J dropped 0; count of bases not matched to a gene: 6. CDR3 bases: TGTGCCAGCAGTTTAATGTTAGCGGGAGTAAGCACAGATACGCAGTATTTT. This gives the protein CASSLMLAGVSTDTQYF.

In this sample, this clonotype turned up a few times. V and J are TRBV5-5 and TRBJ2-2; 8 bases are a match to TRBD1. The CDR3 is 15 residues long. Germline trimming cut 0 bases from V and 6 bases from J; bases unmatched to any gene: 4. Germline CDR1 and CDR2: SGHKS and YYEKEE (reference sequence). The CDR3 is CASSLDRGMAGELFF. The CDR3 DNA reads TGTGCCAGCAGCTTGGACAGGGGGATGGCCGGGGAGCTGTTTTTT.

The CDR3 region is CASSQGGYGQPQHF. The CDR3 nucleotides are TGTGCCAGCAGCCAGGGGGGTTATGGGCAGCCCCAGCATTTT. The chain uses TRBV7-9 and TRBJ1-5; 7 bases agree with TRBD1. Germline V gives CDR1 SEHNR, CDR2 FQNEAQ (reference sequence). The CDR3 contains 14 residues. With V trimmed by 5 bases and J by 7 bases, 8 bases remained unmatched.

This clonotype appeared a few times. Here the CDR3 DNA reads TGTGCCAGCAGTGACCAGGGGGCGCTGGGCACTGAAGCTTTCTTT. Translated, it gives CASSDQGALGTEAFF. The chain is built from TRBV12-3 or TRBV12-4 and TRBJ1-1; TRBD1 matches 8 bases. With 5 bases clipped from V and 4 bases from J, the junction kept 9 bases outside the gene matches. The CDR3 sequence is 15 residues long.

The rearrangement uses TRBV28 and TRBJ1-4; 10 bases align to TRBD1. The CDR3 contains 14 residues. Per the germline V gene, CDR1 is MDHEN and CDR2 is SYDVKM. With 6 bases clipped from V and 6 bases from J, the junction kept 4 bases outside the gene matches. This CDR3 reads CASRDRGLDEKLFF. CDR3 coding DNA: TGTGCCAGCAGAGACAGGGGGCTCGATGAAAAACTGTTTTTT.

The chain's CDR3 is CASNYWGDTQYF. CDR3 bases: TGTGCCAGCAATTACTGGGGTGATACGCAGTATTTT. The chain carries TRBV12-3 or TRBV12-4 and TRBJ2-3; D gene unclear. V was clipped by 7 bases and J by 6 bases, with 11 bases between them. There are 12 residues in the CDR3.

The V gene is TRBV7-2, the J gene TRBJ1-3, with 7 bases that match TRBD1. The CDR3 is 16 amino acids. Trimming took 4 bases from V and 0 from J; bases not matched to a gene: 6. From germline, CDR1 is SGHTA and CDR2 FQGNSA. CDR3 sequence (DNA): TGTGCCAGCAGCTCAAGGACAGGTCCCTCTGGAAACACCATATATTTT. Translation: CASSSRTGPSGNTIYF.

The chain joins TRBV20-1 to TRBJ2-7; 8 bases match TRBD2. This CDR3 region has 14 residues. Trimming took 1 base from V and 3 from J; bases not matched to a gene: 5. CDR1 and CDR2 from the germline V gene are DFQATT and SNEGSKA (reference sequence). The CDR3 reads CSARGSGNDYEQYF. For the CDR3, the DNA is TGCAGTGCTAGAGGTAGCGGGAACGACTACGAGCAGTACTTC.

The CDR3 loop reads CSAKDRSDQPQHF. The CDR3 coding sequence is TGCAGTGCAAAGGACAGAAGTGATCAGCCCCAGCATTTT. This chain connects TRBV20-1 to TRBJ1-5; maybe TRBD1 (6 bases). V dropped 6 bases and J dropped 5 bases, with 14 bases sitting between them. This CDR3 contains 13 residues. Germline loops: CDR1 DFQATT, CDR2 SNEGSKA (reference sequence).

This clonotype was detected a few times. The rearrangement links TRBV7-2 to TRBJ1-4, with 9 bases fitting TRBD1. Germline V gene lookup returns CDR1 SGHTA and CDR2 FQGNSA. There are 16 residues in the CDR3. V gave up 2 bases and J gave up 8 bases; unmatched junction bases: 9. The CDR3 nucleotides read TGTGCCAGCAGCTTACCCACCGGGACAGGGCGGGAAAAACTGTTTTTT. Protein: CASSLPTGTGREKLFF.

The table lists this clonotype with a few counts. The chain links TRBV19 to TRBJ1-5, with 9 bases that match TRBD1. The CDR3 is 14 residues long. Germline lookup yields CDR1 LNHDA and CDR2 SQIVND (reference sequence). The J segment lost 2 bases and the V segment lost 7 bases, leaving 3 bases of the junction unmatched. The CDR3 sequence is CASMDRGRNQPQHF. The DNA of the CDR3 is TGTGCCAGTATGGACAGGGGACGCAATCAGCCCCAGCATTTT.

This clonotype showed up just a few times. The chain joins TRBV18 to TRBJ2-4, with D possibly being TRBD1 or TRBD2 (5 bases each). This CDR3 has 19 residues. The germline gives CDR1 KGHSH, CDR2 LQKENI. Trimming took 2 bases from V and 0 from J, leaving 20 bases between them. The CDR3 reads CASSPGGTDADLAKNIQYF. DNA for the CDR3: TGTGCCAGCTCACCAGGGGGAACAGACGCTGACCTAGCCAAAAACATTCAGTACTTC. Drawing the rest from reference TRBV18 and TRBJ2-4, the complete variable domain is NAGVMQNPRHLVRRRGQEARLRCSPMKGHSHVYWYRQLPEEGLKFMVYLQKENIIDESGMPKERFSAEFPKEGPSILRIQQVVRGDSAAYFCASSPGGTDADLAKNIQYFGAGTRLSVL.

This clonotype was seen a handful of times. This chain uses TRBV20-1 with TRBJ2-1; the D call may be TRBD1 or TRBD2 (5 bases each). Germline CDR1 and CDR2: DFQATT and SNEGSKA (reference sequence). The CDR3 is 16 amino acids. Trimming took 0 bases from V and 12 from J, leaving 24 bases between them. Here the CDR3 reads CSARDRSRGGHFGQFF. The CDR3 DNA is TGCAGTGCTAGAGATCGGAGTCGGGGCGGGCACTTTGGGCAGTTCTTC.

V and J are TRBV9 and TRBJ2-1; a possible D gene is TRBD2 (6 bases). Germline loops: CDR1 SGDLS, CDR2 YYNGEE. This CDR3 contains 13 residues. V lost 0 bases and J 9 bases, leaving 10 bases between the germline ends. The CDR3 coding sequence is TGTGCCAGCAGCGTAGGGGGGGTGGGTGAGCAGTTCTTC. Translated, it gives CASSVGGVGEQFF.

CDR3 residues: CASSFQTGELFF. The CDR3 region has the DNA TGTGCCAGCAGTTTCCAAACCGGGGAGCTGTTTTTT. V gene TRBV6-5 combines with J gene TRBJ2-2; D uncertain. V lost 4 bases, J lost 5 bases, and 5 bases lay in between. This CDR3 comprises 12 residues. Germline V gives CDR1 MNHEY, CDR2 SVGAGI.

The chain couples TRBV6-2 or TRBV6-3 to TRBJ2-7; 8 bases line up with TRBD1. Germline CDR1 is MNHEY and CDR2 is SVGEGT. After removal of 2 bases from V and 3 bases from J, the junction contained 6 bases not matched to a gene. There are 15 residues in the CDR3. As DNA, the CDR3 is TGTGCCAGCAGTTACCTTGGGACAGGTTTCTACGAGCAGTACTTC. Translated: CASSYLGTGFYEQYF.

The chain links TRBV7-3 to TRBJ2-2; 12 positions agree with TRBD1. Germline CDR1 SGHTA, CDR2 FQGTGA. Trimming took 5 bases from V and 5 from J; bases not matched to a gene: 9. The CDR3 has 17 residues. The CDR3 loop is CASSPTGQGAITGELFF. DNA of the CDR3: TGTGCCAGCAGCCCCACGGGACAGGGGGCGATAACCGGGGAGCTGTTTTTT.

The chain is built from TRBV5-6 and TRBJ1-4, with D unresolved. Trimming pared 1 base from V and 0 bases from J, leaving 16 bases between. This CDR3 has 18 residues. Per the germline V gene, CDR1 is SGHDT and CDR2 is YYEEEE. CDR3 protein: CASSLTADYNATNEKLFF. In DNA form, the CDR3 reads TGTGCCAGCAGCTTGACGGCCGACTATAATGCAACTAATGAAAAACTGTTTTTT.

Only a few counts were recorded for this clonotype. This chain uses TRBV20-1 with TRBJ2-7, with 11 bases aligning to TRBD1. V lost 8 bases and J lost 6; bases outside the gene matches: 12. This CDR3 has 14 amino acids. Germline loops: CDR1 DFQATT, CDR2 SNEGSKA (reference sequence). In DNA, the CDR3 is TGCAGTTTCCCCAAACGGGGACAGGGGGGCGAGCAGTACTTC. Encoded protein: CSFPKRGQGGEQYF.

This clonotype was recorded a few times. V is TRBV28 and J is TRBJ2-1, with 7 bases identical to TRBD2. Germline CDR1 MDHEN, CDR2 SYDVKM. J was trimmed by 2 bases and V by 0 bases; bases with no gene match: 4. CDR3 size: 16 residues. The CDR3 sequence is CASSLWGEGPYNEQFF. Here the CDR3 DNA reads TGTGCCAGCAGTTTATGGGGGGAGGGCCCCTACAATGAGCAGTTCTTC.

In its sample, this clonotype was seen a few times. This chain connects TRBV20-1 to TRBJ2-7; D might be TRBD1 (6 bases). The germline V gene has CDR1 DFQATT and CDR2 SNEGSKA (reference sequence). Trimming removed 5 bases at V and 2 bases at J, with 10 bases between. The CDR3 has 12 residues. This CDR3 reads CSASRGAYEQYF. CDR3 coding DNA: TGCAGTGCTTCCAGGGGTGCCTACGAGCAGTACTTC.

The chain carries TRBV28 and TRBJ2-1; TRBD2 matches at 11 bases. J gave up 5 bases and V 7 bases, and 10 bases lay outside the gene matches. The CDR3 spans 16 residues. The germline CDR1 and CDR2 sequences are MDHEN and SYDVKM. CDR3 DNA sequence: TGTGCCAGCAATGAAGCCGGGACTAGCGGAAACAATGAGCAGTTCTTC. The encoded protein is CASNEAGTSGNNEQFF.

This sequence joins TRBV4-3 and TRBJ2-3; TRBD2 aligns across 13 bases. Germline CDR1 LGHNA, CDR2 YSLEER. J was trimmed by 7 bases and V by 0 bases; bases with no gene match: 1. The CDR3 is made up of 15 amino acids. CDR3 in DNA: TGCGCCAGCAGCCAAGAGGGGACTAGCGGGAATACGCAGTATTTT. Residues: CASSQEGTSGNTQYF.

The V call is TRBV10-3, the J call TRBJ2-6; TRBD1 might be the D (6 bases). The CDR3 spans 17 residues. CDR1 is ENHRY and CDR2 is SYGVKD in the germline V gene. V shed 4 bases and J shed 0 bases, with 13 bases lying between them. CDR3 in amino acids: CAISAGVLLSGANVLTF. In nucleotides, the CDR3 is TGTGCCATCAGTGCAGGGGTCCTACTCTCTGGGGCCAACGTCCTGACTTTC.

CDR3 nucleotide sequence: TGCAGTGCTAGAGACGGGTTAGAACCGGGCTACACCTTC. Translation: CSARDGLEPGYTF. The chain joins TRBV20-1 to TRBJ1-2; unclear D gene. Looked up from germline, CDR1 is DFQATT and CDR2 is SNEGSKA (reference sequence). The germline V and J ends were trimmed by 0 bases and 8 bases, with 13 bases remaining between them. The CDR3 consists of 13 residues.

The rearrangement joins TRBV2 to TRBJ2-5, with 8 bases that match TRBD2. This CDR3 contains 14 residues. Germline values: CDR1 SNHLY, CDR2 FYNNEI. Losses at the gene ends were 5 bases for V and 5 bases for J; bases not matched to a gene: 7. CDR3 region: CASSFRTSIETQYF. The CDR3 nucleotides are TGTGCCAGCAGTTTCCGGACTAGCATCGAGACCCAGTACTTC.

This clonotype was detected many times. The chain recombines TRBV12-3 or TRBV12-4 with TRBJ2-2, with a possible D match to TRBD1 (5 bases). The CDR3 loop spans 15 amino acids. Trimming took off 0 bases at V and 3 bases at J, with 8 bases between the two ends. The CDR3 region has the DNA TGTGCCAGCAGTTTAGCGACAGCTTACACCGGGGAGCTGTTTTTT. Translating it yields CASSLATAYTGELFF.

This clonotype was observed a handful of times. The rearrangement uses TRBV12-3 or TRBV12-4 and TRBJ2-5, with TRBD1 matching 10 bases. The CDR3 length is 15 residues. V lost 1 base and J lost 4; bases outside the gene matches: 3. CDR3 in DNA: TGTGCCAGCAGTTTAGACGACAGGGGGCGAGAGACCCAGTACTTC. Protein sequence: CASSLDDRGRETQYF.